This T cell receptor (beta chain) originates from a study of cytomegalovirus exposure and HLA in healthy donors. Study-wide findings and caveats: Later analysis identified several of the most significant clusters that appeared linked to common viral pathogens. The authors later linked a missense DCLRE1C variant to TCR beta V- and J-gene trimming.

All donors participated as healthy donors of bone marrow. Turning to this clone: Antigen specificity is unknown.

CDR3 length: 15 amino acids. Germline values: CDR1 SGHRS, CDR2 YFSETQ. V lost 4 bases to trimming and J lost 2 bases; unmatched junction nucleotides: 5. Primers: 60 Vbeta forward and 13 Jbeta reverse. Using immunoSEQ multiplex PCR, the repertoire was profiled, and TCRdb retains in-frame clones only, with some absent. This table holds 200,000 or so clones, around 73% found once. This chain uses TRBV5-1 with TRBJ2-5; TRBD2 matches 10 bases. This TCR was sampled from a male donor in good health and CMV-seronegative. Sequenced material: PBMCs. The CDR3 loop is CASSPMGLAQETQYF. CDR3 nucleotides: TGCGCCAGCAGCCCCATGGGACTAGCGCAAGAGACCCAGTACTTC.